Following are 15 T cell receptor beta chains from one sample sequenced in a study of OX40 agonist ivuxolimab in advanced cancers. The protocol was immunoSEQ multiplex PCR, while the TCRdb copy is restricted to in-frame clones and leaves out a portion. The table records around 94,000 clones, approximately 92% of them present only once. This sample comprised CD4+ or CD8+ T cells sorted from blood, obtained in a trial of the OX40 agonist ivuxolimab. The receptors were sampled from an adult with an advanced solid tumor such as melanoma, head and neck, liver or kidney cancer.

V and J are TRBV4-1 and TRBJ1-4; 10 bases are a match to TRBD1. Germline assignment: CDR1 MGHRA and CDR2 YSYEKL. Trimming at V came to 0 bases and at J to 8 bases, leaving 9 bases not matched to a gene. CDR3 length: 17 amino acids. The CDR3 spells CASSQDGGTGVREKLFF. The CDR3 nucleotides read TGCGCCAGCAGCCAAGATGGCGGGACAGGGGTTAGGGAAAAACTGTTTTTT.

The chain uses TRBV28 and TRBJ1-5, with D possibly matching TRBD1 (6 bases). From germline, CDR1 is MDHEN and CDR2 SYDVKM. Between the trimmed V and J ends, which lost 10 bases and 0 bases, there was a span of 25 bases. The CDR3 totals 18 residues. The CDR3 here is CATIPLGGLPDSNQPQHF. CDR3 DNA sequence: TGTGCCACCATCCCTTTGGGGGGGCTACCCGATAGCAATCAGCCCCAGCATTTT.

The chain employs TRBV4-1 and TRBJ2-1; 7 bases agree with TRBD2. Germline V CDR1 and CDR2: MGHRA, YSYEKL. The CDR3 is 15 residues long. J lost 7 bases, V lost 7 bases, and 13 bases had no gene match. In DNA form, the CDR3 reads TGCGCCAGCAAGGTGAGGGAGGGCCTTAGTAATGAGCAGTTCTTC. The encoded protein is CASKVREGLSNEQFF.

V usage is TRBV19 and J usage is TRBJ1-2; D not certain. Deletions cut 5 bases from V and 0 bases from J, with 10 bases between. Germline V lookup: CDR1 LNHDA, CDR2 SQIVND (reference sequence). This CDR3 spans 14 amino acids. As DNA, the CDR3 is TGTGCCAGTAGTTTCCAGGCCTCTAACTATGGCTACACCTTC. Translating gives CASSFQASNYGYTF.

This clone was counted only a few times. The chain employs TRBV4-1 and TRBJ1-1; no firm D call. Germline lookup yields CDR1 MGHRA and CDR2 YSYEKL. The CDR3 sequence is 15 residues long. Trimming removed 1 base at V and 0 bases at J, with 9 bases between. The CDR3 here is CASSQGPGMNTEAFF. The CDR3 coding sequence is TGCGCCAGCAGCCAAGGTCCTGGGATGAACACTGAAGCTTTCTTT.

The V and J genes are TRBV5-1 and TRBJ1-4, with a possible D match to TRBD1 (5 bases). The CDR3 covers 14 residues. Trimming cost V 3 bases and J 6 bases, with 12 bases left between them. Germline CDR1 and CDR2: SGHRS and YFSETQ. The CDR3 is CASSWGRVDEKLFF. The CDR3 DNA is TGCGCCAGCAGCTGGGGCAGGGTAGATGAAAAACTGTTTTTT. Full variable domain (outside the CDR3, taken from reference TRBV5-1 and TRBJ1-4): KAGVTQTPRYLIKTRGQQVTLSCSPISGHRSVSWYQQTPGQGLQFLFEYFSETQRNKGNFPGRFSGRQFSNSRSEMNVSTLELGDSALYLCASSWGRVDEKLFFGSGTQLSVL.

Comment on this clone: Other DNA sequences in this sample translate to the same CDR3. The chain carries TRBV27 and TRBJ2-5; D is undetermined. Trimming cost V 3 bases and J 5 bases, with 4 bases left between them. The CDR3 loop spans 11 amino acids. CDR1 and CDR2 (germline): MNHEY, SMNVEV (reference sequence). CDR3 DNA: TGTGCCAGCAGTTTGGGGGAGACCCAGTACTTC. Amino acids: CASSLGETQYF.

The rearrangement joins TRBV7-9 to TRBJ1-2; possibly TRBD1 for D (5 bases). V was pared by 5 bases and J by 4 bases, with 8 bases between. Germline loops: CDR1 SEHNR, CDR2 FQNEAQ (reference sequence). The CDR3 length is 12 residues. CDR3 coding DNA: TGTGCCAGCAGCCCCGGGGCCTATGGCTACACCTTC. Residues: CASSPGAYGYTF.

This clone appeared a few times. The chain uses TRBV19 and TRBJ2-7, with D perhaps assigned TRBD1 or TRBD2 (5 bases each). The CDR3 runs to 11 residues. Trimming shortened V by 10 bases and J by 13 bases, and 20 bases separated the two germline ends. Germline assignment: CDR1 LNHDA and CDR2 SQIVND (reference sequence). The CDR3 nucleotides read TGTGCCACAACCCTCGGGACCCTCCGCTACTTC. This encodes CATTLGTLRYF.

The chain employs TRBV7-8 and TRBJ2-3; D remains unclear. In germline, CDR1 is SGHVS, CDR2 FQNEAQ. Trimming pared 4 bases from V and 2 bases from J, leaving 4 bases between. This CDR3 comprises 12 residues. CDR3: CASSYPTDTQYF. The DNA for the CDR3 is TGTGCCAGCAGCTATCCCACAGATACGCAGTATTTT. Combining the CDR3 with reference TRBV7-8 and TRBJ2-3 gives the whole variable domain GAGVSQSPRYKVAKRGQDVALRCDPISGHVSLFWYQQALGQGPEFLTYFQNEAQLDKSGLPSDRFFAERPEGSVSTLKIQRTQQEDSAVYLCASSYPTDTQYFGPGTRLTVL.

V gene TRBV10-3 combines with J gene TRBJ2-7, with no clear D. CDR3 length: 12 residues. Deletions cut 0 bases from V and 4 bases from J, with 4 bases between. CDR1 ENHRY and CDR2 SYGVKD come from the germline V gene. CDR3 loop: CAISESLYEQYF. The CDR3 DNA reads as TGTGCCATCAGTGAGTCTTTGTACGAGCAGTACTTC.

The J gene is TRBJ1-1, the V gene TRBV9, with no clear D. Germline CDR1 SGDLS, CDR2 YYNGEE. This CDR3 has 15 amino acids. V shed 0 bases and J shed 3 bases, with 12 bases lying between them. CDR3 loop: CASSVEVGIHTEAFF. CDR3 nucleotides: TGTGCCAGCAGCGTAGAGGTTGGGATCCACACTGAAGCTTTCTTT.

This chain joins TRBV4-3 and TRBJ1-5; D not resolved. This CDR3 has 15 amino acids. Germline CDR1 reads LGHNA; CDR2 reads YSLEER. The ends were cut back, 5 bases at V and 2 bases at J, with 13 bases in the middle. CDR3 coding DNA: TGCGCCAGCAGCGGATCGAATGTTGGCAATCAGCCCCAGCATTTT. Its translation: CASSGSNVGNQPQHF.

The rearrangement joins TRBV6-1 to TRBJ1-1; weak D call: TRBD1 (5 bases). Germline values: CDR1 MNHNS, CDR2 SASEGT. This CDR3 has 16 residues. The ends were cut back, 0 bases at V and 4 bases at J, with 15 bases in the middle. This CDR3 reads CASSEAGDPGITEAFF. The CDR3 DNA reads as TGTGCCAGCAGTGAAGCGGGGGACCCAGGTATCACTGAAGCTTTCTTT.

J is TRBJ1-2 and V is TRBV19, with D uncertain. Germline V gives CDR1 LNHDA, CDR2 SQIVND (reference sequence). The CDR3 is 13 residues long. V was shortened by 3 bases and J by 3 bases, with 8 bases between the two germline ends. This chain's CDR3 is CASSIGQDYGYTF. The CDR3 bases are TGTGCCAGTAGTATCGGTCAGGACTATGGCTACACCTTC.